These T cell receptor beta chains were read from a single sample in a study of vaccination effects on CD4 cells after COVID-19. Their antigen targets remain unknown. Data came from immunoSEQ multiplex PCR; TCRdb stores just in-frame clones and leaves some out. The sample has tens of thousands of clones; around three quarters are singletons. Source: CD4+ T cells from PBMCs cultured with HCoV-OC43 spike peptides, taken before COVID-19 vaccination. These receptors were obtained from a human donor who received a COVID-19 vaccine. Each CDR3 is given with its conserved first and last residue.

V | CDR3
TRBV12-3/TRBV12-4 | CASSLWGNTEAFF
TRBV24-1 | CATSDPGGQPQHF
TRBV6-5 | CASSYLDGELFF
TRBV7-2 | CASSLLNQPQHF
TRBV29-1 | CSVTTSAYNEQFF
TRBV5-8 | CASSLAPYF
TRBV29-1 | CSVEVQVTLNEQFF
TRBV11-3 | CASSLDPSGYNEQFF
TRBV28 | CASMGMTENYGYTF
TRBV2 | CASSEARGLGQFF
TRBV5-1 | CASSLGPSQETQYF
TRBV18 | CASPPGTGVGEQFF
TRBV12-3/TRBV12-4 | CASVRNTIYF
TRBV24-1 | CATRTYNEQFF
TRBV6-5 | CASSEAGQYNEQFF
TRBV19 | CASSIDRGGNGYTF
TRBV29-1 | CSVGLNSGRNGELFF
TRBV5-1 | CASSEDRVTDTQYF
TRBV6-6 | CAISVADTQYF
TRBV5-5 | CASSFVPNQPQHF
TRBV24-1 | CATSEPGTGNQETQYF
TRBV10-3 | CAIQRSSGNTIYF
TRBV4-1 | CASSQDRTELYGYTF
TRBV30 | CAWSVQGKAQHF
TRBV7-3 | CASSPTGADTQYF
TRBV20-1 | CSASSGNRAYEQYF
TRBV28 | CASSLRTATQNTIYF
TRBV7-6 | CASSFGTSGRLNEQFF
TRBV27 | CASSLEYNTGELFF
TRBV7-9 | CASSLAQGAVETQYF
TRBV3-1/TRBV3-2 | CASSQVFSGGMNNEQFF
TRBV9 | CASSGDRGYTF
TRBV5-5 | CASSFLGTDYNEQFF
TRBV6-6 | CASRTPDRLEAFF
TRBV4-1 | CASSPPGSATRGYTF
TRBV19 | CASLGWGGLSGELFF